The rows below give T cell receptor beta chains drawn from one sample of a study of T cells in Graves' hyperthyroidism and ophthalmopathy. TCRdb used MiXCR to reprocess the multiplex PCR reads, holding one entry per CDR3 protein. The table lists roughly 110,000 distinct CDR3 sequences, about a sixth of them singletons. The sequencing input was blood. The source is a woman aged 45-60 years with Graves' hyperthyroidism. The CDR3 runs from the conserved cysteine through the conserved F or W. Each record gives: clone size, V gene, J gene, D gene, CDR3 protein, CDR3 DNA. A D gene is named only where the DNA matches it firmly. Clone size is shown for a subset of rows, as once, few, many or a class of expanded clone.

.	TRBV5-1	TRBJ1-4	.	CASSLRFTNEKLFF	TGCGCCAGCAGCTTGCGGTTCACTAATGAAAAACTGTTTTTT
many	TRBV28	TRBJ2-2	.	CASRAPNTGELFF	TGTGCCAGCAGGGCCCCGAACACCGGGGAGCTGTTTTTT
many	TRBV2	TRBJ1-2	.	CASSVGDGYTF	TGTGCCAGCAGTGTGGGGGACGGCTACACCTTC
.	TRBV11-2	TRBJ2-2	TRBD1	CASSSTPGQGSPTGELFF	TGTGCCAGCAGCTCCACCCCGGGACAGGGGTCCCCGACCGGGGAGCTGTTTTTT
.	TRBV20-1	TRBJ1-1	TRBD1	CSAGQGQGGNEAFF	TGCAGTGCTGGGCAGGGACAGGGAGGAAATGAAGCTTTCTTT
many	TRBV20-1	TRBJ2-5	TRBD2	CSARSLAGKEETQYF	TGCAGTGCTAGATCTTTAGCGGGTAAAGAGGAGACCCAGTACTTC
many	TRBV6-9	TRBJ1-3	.	CASSPSGNTIYF	TGTGCCAGCAGTCCCTCTGGAAACACCATATATTTT
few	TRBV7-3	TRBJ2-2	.	CASSLTPLSGELFF	TGTGCCAGCAGCTTAACTCCCTTGTCCGGGGAGCTGTTTTTT
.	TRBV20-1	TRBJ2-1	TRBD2	CSAPPGLEPGNEQFF	TGCAGTGCTCCCCCGGGACTAGAGCCCGGCAATGAGCAGTTCTTC
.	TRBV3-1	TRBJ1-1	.	CASTSHGFGTEAFF	TGTGCCAGCACCTCTCACGGTTTTGGGACTGAAGCTTTCTTT
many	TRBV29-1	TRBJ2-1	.	CSVVVHEQFF	TGCAGCGTTGTGGTCCATGAGCAGTTCTTC
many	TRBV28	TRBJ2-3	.	CASSLSQPASDTQYF	TGTGCCAGCAGTTTATCCCAGCCCGCCTCTGATACGCAGTATTTT
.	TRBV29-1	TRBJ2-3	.	CSIRLTDTQYF	TGCAGCATAAGACTCACAGATACGCAGTATTTT
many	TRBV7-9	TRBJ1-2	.	CASSWGLGDDGYTF	TGTGCCAGCAGCTGGGGACTGGGTGACGATGGCTACACCTTC
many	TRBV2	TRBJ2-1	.	CASSEMEARSYNEQFF	TGTGCCAGCAGTGAAATGGAAGCTCGCTCCTACAATGAGCAGTTCTTC
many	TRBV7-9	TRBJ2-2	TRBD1	CASTKGQGGTNTGELFF	TGTGCCAGCACCAAAGGACAGGGGGGCACGAACACCGGGGAGCTGTTTTTT
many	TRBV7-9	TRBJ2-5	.	CASRQGGTEETQYF	TGTGCCAGCAGACAGGGAGGTACCGAAGAGACCCAGTACTTC
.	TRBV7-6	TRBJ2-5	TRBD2	CASSVSAGEQETQYF	TGTGCCAGCAGCGTATCAGCGGGGGAACAAGAGACCCAGTACTTC
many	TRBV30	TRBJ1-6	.	CAWSAQQDSPLHF	TGTGCCTGGAGTGCCCAACAAGATTCACCCCTCCACTTT
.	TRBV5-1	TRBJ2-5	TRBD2	CASSVDLAGGQETQYF	TGTGCCAGCAGCGTAGATCTAGCGGGGGGCCAAGAGACCCAGTACTTC
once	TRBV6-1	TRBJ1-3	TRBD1	CASSAGTGGDTIYF	TGTGCCAGCAGTGCTGGGACAGGGGGAGACACCATATATTTT
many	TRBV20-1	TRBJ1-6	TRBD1	CSAASTTGGRNSPLHF	TGCAGTGCTGCCTCCACGACAGGGGGTCGGAATTCACCCCTCCACTTT
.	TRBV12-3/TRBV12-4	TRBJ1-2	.	CASSLASGDYGYTF	TGTGCCAGCAGTTTAGCTTCAGGGGACTATGGCTACACCTTC
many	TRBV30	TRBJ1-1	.	CAWEANRFNTEAFF	TGTGCCTGGGAAGCAAACAGGTTCAACACTGAAGCTTTCTTT